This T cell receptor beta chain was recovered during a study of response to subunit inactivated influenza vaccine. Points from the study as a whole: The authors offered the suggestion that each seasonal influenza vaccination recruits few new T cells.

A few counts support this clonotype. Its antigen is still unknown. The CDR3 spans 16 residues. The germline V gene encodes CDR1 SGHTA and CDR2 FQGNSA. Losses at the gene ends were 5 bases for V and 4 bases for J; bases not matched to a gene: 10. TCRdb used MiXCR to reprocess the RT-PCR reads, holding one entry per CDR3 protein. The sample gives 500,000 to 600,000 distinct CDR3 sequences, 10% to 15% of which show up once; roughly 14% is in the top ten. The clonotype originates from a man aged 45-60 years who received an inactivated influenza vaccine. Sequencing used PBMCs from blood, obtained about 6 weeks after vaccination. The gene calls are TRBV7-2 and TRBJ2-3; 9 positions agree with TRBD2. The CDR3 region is CASSAWGRGGADTQYF. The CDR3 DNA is TGTGCCAGCAGCGCCTGGGGGCGGGGGGGTGCAGATACGCAGTATTTT.